The 10 T cell receptor beta chains below all came from one sample that was sequenced in a study of blood T cell repertoires in COVID-19 (dated by TCRdb to between 2020 and 2021). To prepare the library, the immunoSEQ multiplex PCR assay was applied. In its TCRdb copy, this immuneACCESS table keeps in-frame sequences only and misses some clones. Where compared with another copy, unresolved V genes explain less than half of these, and the others have no known cause. The sample records a few hundred thousand clones, around nine tenths of which are singletons. Approximately 0.97% of the sample is taken by the ten largest. Sequencing was carried out using PBMCs or T cells enriched from blood (not recorded which). The receptors were gathered from a woman between 25 and 40 years old who had been exposed to COVID-19.

As for this clone: This sample includes further DNA sequences coding for the same CDR3. The chain is built from TRBV5-4 and TRBJ2-7, with TRBD1 matching 7 bases. The CDR3 loop spans 15 amino acids. The germline V gene has CDR1 SGHNT and CDR2 YYREEE (reference sequence). The ends lost 0 bases at V and 0 bases at J; junction bases unmatched: 3. The CDR3 is CASSLGDSSSYEQYF. The CDR3 DNA is TGTGCCAGCAGCTTGGGGGACAGCAGCTCCTACGAGCAGTACTTC. Full variable domain (remainder filled in from reference TRBV5-4 and TRBJ2-7): ETGVTQSPTHLIKTRGQQVTLRCSSQSGHNTVSWYQQALGQGPQFIFQYYREEENGRGNFPPRFSGLQFPNYSSELNVNALELDDSALYLCASSLGDSSSYEQYFGPGTRLTVT.

This clone was recorded only once. This rearrangement joins TRBV7-9 to TRBJ1-2, with 8 bases aligning to TRBD1. With 5 bases clipped from V and 4 bases from J, the junction kept 9 bases outside the gene matches. CDR3 length: 15 amino acids. Germline CDR1 SEHNR, CDR2 FQNEAQ (reference sequence). The CDR3 reads CASSGPGQGTYGYTF. DNA of the CDR3: TGTGCCAGCAGCGGCCCCGGACAGGGCACCTATGGCTACACCTTC.

The V gene is TRBV27, the J gene TRBJ1-2; TRBD1 agrees at 7 bases. Germline V gives CDR1 MNHEY, CDR2 SMNVEV (reference sequence). V lost 6 bases to trimming and J lost 6 bases; unmatched junction nucleotides: 7. The CDR3 has 13 amino acids. CDR3 DNA: TGTGCCAGCAGACCTACAGGGGTAAATGGCTACACCTTC. Residues: CASRPTGVNGYTF.

Only one count was recorded for this clone. The V call is TRBV27, the J call TRBJ1-5; TRBD1 aligns across 7 bases. Germline V gene sequence: CDR1 MNHEY, CDR2 SMNVEV (reference sequence). The CDR3 extends over 16 amino acids. The J segment lost 5 bases and the V segment lost 4 bases, leaving 11 bases of the junction unmatched. This CDR3 is CASSSEAGQQYQPQHF. Here the CDR3 DNA reads TGTGCCAGCAGTTCCGAGGCGGGACAGCAGTATCAGCCCCAGCATTTT.

The J gene is TRBJ2-2, the V gene TRBV7-9, with D tentatively TRBD1 (6 bases). The CDR3 sequence is 14 residues long. The germline V gene has CDR1 SEHNR and CDR2 FQNEAQ (reference sequence). Trimming removed 7 bases from V and 5 bases from J, with 14 bases in between. CDR3 loop: CASNPDRWTGELFF. In DNA form, the CDR3 reads TGTGCCAGCAACCCAGACAGGTGGACCGGGGAGCTGTTTTTT.

V usage is TRBV19 and J usage is TRBJ1-3; the D is unclear. CDR3 size: 14 residues. Trimming pared 5 bases from V and 0 bases from J, leaving 8 bases between. Germline lookup yields CDR1 LNHDA and CDR2 SQIVND (reference sequence). For the CDR3, the DNA is TGTGCCAGTAGTCCCGGGTACTCTGGAAACACCATATATTTT. Translated, it gives CASSPGYSGNTIYF.

The rearrangement joins TRBV5-1 to TRBJ2-7; a possible D gene is TRBD1 (7 bases). V was cut by 4 bases and J by 3 bases, with 11 bases left in between. CDR1 and CDR2 from the germline V gene are SGHRS and YFSETQ. The CDR3 contains 13 residues. The CDR3 loop is CASSGGTDYEQYF. CDR3 bases: TGCGCCAGCAGCGGCGGGACAGACTACGAGCAGTACTTC.

CDR3 DNA sequence: TGCAGCGTTGCCGCATCGGGGTACTTCGGGCAGTACTTC. This codes for CSVAASGYFGQYF. The chain joins TRBV29-1 to TRBJ2-7; D might be TRBD2 (5 bases). The germline V gene encodes CDR1 SQVTM and CDR2 ANQGSEA. V was cut by 4 bases and J by 9 bases, with 19 bases left in between. The CDR3 has 13 residues.

J is TRBJ2-7 and V is TRBV5-1, with 9 positions matching TRBD1. The CDR3 length is 14 residues. Trimming removed 4 bases from V and 1 base from J; junction bases left unmatched: 3. The germline V gene encodes CDR1 SGHRS and CDR2 YFSETQ. As DNA, the CDR3 is TGCGCCAGCAGCCAAGGGACAGGGTCCTACGAGCAGTACTTC. It encodes CASSQGTGSYEQYF.

This clone came up once. The chain links TRBV19 to TRBJ1-5, with unresolved D. The CDR3 is 18 residues long. Trimming shortened V by 10 bases and J by 0 bases, and 25 bases separated the two germline ends. Germline CDR1 and CDR2: LNHDA and SQIVND (reference sequence). The CDR3 spells CATSRRGVDTNSNQPQHF. As DNA, the CDR3 is TGTGCCACCTCTCGTCGGGGAGTAGACACTAATAGCAATCAGCCCCAGCATTTT.